The 18 T cell receptor beta chains listed next were all sequenced from one sample in a study of blood T cell repertoires in COVID-19. Here immunoSEQ multiplex PCR was the method, and the copy in TCRdb shows in-frame clones only, minus some. The sample lists over 130,000 clones; more than 65% were seen once. The specimen sequenced was peripheral blood. The receptors here all came from a woman in her fifties or sixties with acute or convalescent COVID-19.

The chain uses TRBV18 and TRBJ2-1; the match to TRBD2 covers 7 bases. Trimming cost V 0 bases and J 5 bases; bases outside gene matches: 10. The CDR3 has 17 amino acids. Looked up from germline, CDR1 is KGHSH and CDR2 is LQKENI. The CDR3 DNA sequence: TGTGCCAGCTCACCACCTCCGGGAGGCTTTCGACACAATGAGCAGTTCTTC. Its translation is CASSPPPGGFRHNEQFF.

In DNA form, the CDR3 reads TGTGCCAGCAGGCGGACAGGTGGAAACACCATATATTTT. Translating it yields CASRRTGGNTIYF. This chain uses TRBV27 with TRBJ1-3; 7 positions agree with TRBD1. The CDR3 is made up of 13 amino acids. V lost 6 bases, J lost 3 bases, and 2 bases stayed unmatched. Germline V gene lookup returns CDR1 MNHEY and CDR2 SMNVEV (reference sequence).

Note on this clone: Other DNA sequences in the same sample also yield this CDR3. J is TRBJ2-7 and V is TRBV11-2; D is unresolved. With 0 bases removed from V and 5 bases from J, the gap between germline ends came to 8 bases. CDR1 and CDR2 (germline): SGHAT, FQNNGV. This CDR3 comprises 13 residues. CDR3: CASSLEPGNEQYF. The CDR3 region has the DNA TGTGCCAGCAGCTTAGAACCAGGTAACGAGCAGTACTTC. The full variable domain, with the rest looked up from reference TRBV11-2 and TRBJ2-7, is EAGVAQSPRYKIIEKRQSVAFWCNPISGHATLYWYQQILGQGPKLLIQFQNNGVVDDSQLPKDRFSAERLKGVDSTLKIQPAKLEDSAVYLCASSLEPGNEQYFGPGTRLTVT.

This clone was seen a handful of times. The V call is TRBV4-1, the J call TRBJ1-6; weak D call: TRBD1 (6 bases). Trimming shortened V by 3 bases and J by 8 bases, and 20 bases separated the two germline ends. Per the germline V gene, CDR1 is MGHRA and CDR2 is YSYEKL. There are 17 residues in the CDR3. CDR3 in amino acids: CASSQDRSTGGHSPLHF. The CDR3 DNA follows: TGCGCCAGCAGCCAGGATCGGTCGACAGGTGGTCATTCACCCCTCCACTTT.

The rearrangement uses TRBV7-3 and TRBJ2-1; 7 nucleotides agree with TRBD2. V was clipped by 6 bases and J by 2 bases; unmatched bases: 7. Germline CDR1 reads SGHTA; CDR2 reads FQGTGA. The length of the CDR3 is 15 residues. CDR3 coding DNA: TGTGCCAGCAGTAGCAGCGGGGTCACCTACAATGAGCAGTTCTTC. Translation: CASSSSGVTYNEQFF.

The rearrangement joins TRBV2 to TRBJ1-2; no reliable D call. The V end lost 7 bases, the J end lost 4 bases, and 13 bases lay between the germline ends. Germline V gives CDR1 SNHLY, CDR2 FYNNEI. The CDR3 length is 13 residues. Written as DNA, the CDR3 is TGTGCCAGCACCCAATGGGCGGGCTATGGCTACACCTTC. This codes for CASTQWAGYGYTF.

In its sample, this clone was seen a few times. The chain has TRBV24-1 and TRBJ2-3; TRBD2 aligns across 7 bases. The CDR3 is made up of 16 amino acids. With V trimmed by 3 bases and J by 2 bases, 7 bases remained unmatched. CDR1 and CDR2 from the germline V gene are KGHDR and SFDVKD. As DNA, the CDR3 is TGTGCCACCAGTGATAGACAGCGGGGCCTCACAGATACGCAGTATTTT. This codes for CATSDRQRGLTDTQYF.

For the CDR3, the DNA is TGTGCCAGCAGCCGTAACTATGGCTACACCTTC. Amino acids: CASSRNYGYTF. V gene TRBV7-3 combines with J gene TRBJ1-2; D call uncertain. The germline V and J ends were trimmed by 5 bases and 1 base, with 2 bases remaining between them. In germline, CDR1 is SGHTA, CDR2 FQGTGA. CDR3 size: 11 residues.

CDR3 sequence (DNA): TGTGCCACCAGGACAGGCAGGGACACTGAAGCTTTCTTT. Residues: CATRTGRDTEAFF. The chain employs TRBV10-3 and TRBJ1-1, with 7 bases lining up with TRBD1. The CDR3 length is 13 residues. Germline V CDR1 and CDR2: ENHRY, SYGVKD. V lost 10 bases, J lost 3 bases, and 8 bases stayed unmatched.

This clone was seen more than once but under ten times. The chain carries TRBV2 and TRBJ1-6; tentatively, D is TRBD1 (6 bases). V was cut by 2 bases and J by 8 bases, with 7 bases left in between. The CDR3 has 13 residues. Germline V gene sequence: CDR1 SNHLY, CDR2 FYNNEI. CDR3 protein: CASSEPGDSPLHF. CDR3 DNA sequence: TGTGCCAGCAGTGAACCAGGGGATTCACCCCTCCACTTT.

The gene calls are TRBV10-1 and TRBJ2-1; D is possibly TRBD2 (6 bases). This CDR3 has 15 residues. The ends were cut back, 2 bases at V and 0 bases at J, with 8 bases in the middle. Per the germline V gene, CDR1 is WNHNN and CDR2 is SYGVQD (reference sequence). CDR3 amino acids: CASSERESSYNEQFF. CDR3 sequence (DNA): TGCGCCAGCAGTGAGCGGGAGAGCTCCTACAATGAGCAGTTCTTC.

This chain links TRBV5-1 with TRBJ1-6; 12 bases map to TRBD1. V gave up 3 bases and J gave up 9 bases; unmatched junction bases: 4. The length of the CDR3 is 15 residues. In germline, CDR1 is SGHRS, CDR2 YFSETQ. The CDR3 sequence: CASSSGQGARSPLHF. The CDR3 DNA reads as TGCGCCAGCAGCTCGGGACAGGGGGCACGTTCACCCCTCCACTTT.

Points on this clone: Sequence at one end of the junction differs from germline and may be a read error. The chain recombines TRBV6-2 or TRBV6-3 with TRBJ2-5; unclear D gene. The CDR3 contains 13 residues. Germline-derived CDR1 and CDR2 are MNHEY and SVGEGT. CDR3 loop: CASRYYNQETQYF. The CDR3 nucleotides read TGTGCCAGCAGGTACTACAACCAAGAGACCCAGTACTTC.

The J gene is TRBJ2-6, the V gene TRBV5-1; D is unresolved. The V end was cut by 0 bases, the J end by 0 bases, with 7 bases between. Germline-derived CDR1 and CDR2 are SGHRS and YFSETQ. CDR3 length equals 16 residues. In DNA, the CDR3 is TGCGCCAGCAGCTTGGATCCCAACTCTGGGGCCAACGTCCTGACTTTC. Translated, it gives CASSLDPNSGANVLTF.

This chain joins TRBV1 and TRBJ2-1; TRBD2 is taken as the D call from the table, unchecked against the DNA. TRBV1 is designated a pseudogene. The CDR3 has 16 amino acids. The CDR3 DNA reads TGCACCAGCAGCCAAGGCAAGCGGGAGGGCTACAATGAGCAGTTCTTC. This gives the protein CTSSQGKREGYNEQFF.

The chain links TRBV30 to TRBJ1-6; D uncertain. The germline V gene has CDR1 GTSNPN and CDR2 SVGIG (reference sequence). V was pared by 8 bases and J by 9 bases, with 14 bases between. This CDR3 contains 12 residues. The CDR3 DNA follows: TGTGCCCACGCGGAGCAAGGTTCACCCCTCCACTTT. It specifies CAHAEQGSPLHF.

This clone has just one count. The chain combines TRBV4-1 with TRBJ2-1, with D unclear. Trimming took off 0 bases at V and 0 bases at J, with 9 bases between the two ends. The CDR3 extends over 16 amino acids. CDR1 is MGHRA and CDR2 is YSYEKL in the germline V gene. CDR3 nucleotides: TGCGCCAGCAGCCAAGATCGGTCAAGCTCCTACAATGAGCAGTTCTTC. This encodes CASSQDRSSSYNEQFF.

This clone has only one observation. The chain joins TRBV7-2 to TRBJ1-1; the D is unclear. Germline CDR1 reads SGHTA; CDR2 reads FQGNSA. The CDR3 spans 12 residues. V was shortened by 3 bases and J by 2 bases, with 4 bases between the two germline ends. The CDR3 DNA is TGTGCCAGCAGCTTTATAAACACTGAAGCTTTCTTT. Its protein is CASSFINTEAFF. The full variable domain, its missing parts supplied by reference TRBV7-2 and TRBJ1-1, is GAGVSQSPSNKVTEKGKDVELRCDPISGHTALYWYRQSLGQGLEFLIYFQGNSAPDKSGLPSDRFSAERTGGSVSTLTIQRTQQEDSAVYLCASSFINTEAFFGQGTRLTVV.